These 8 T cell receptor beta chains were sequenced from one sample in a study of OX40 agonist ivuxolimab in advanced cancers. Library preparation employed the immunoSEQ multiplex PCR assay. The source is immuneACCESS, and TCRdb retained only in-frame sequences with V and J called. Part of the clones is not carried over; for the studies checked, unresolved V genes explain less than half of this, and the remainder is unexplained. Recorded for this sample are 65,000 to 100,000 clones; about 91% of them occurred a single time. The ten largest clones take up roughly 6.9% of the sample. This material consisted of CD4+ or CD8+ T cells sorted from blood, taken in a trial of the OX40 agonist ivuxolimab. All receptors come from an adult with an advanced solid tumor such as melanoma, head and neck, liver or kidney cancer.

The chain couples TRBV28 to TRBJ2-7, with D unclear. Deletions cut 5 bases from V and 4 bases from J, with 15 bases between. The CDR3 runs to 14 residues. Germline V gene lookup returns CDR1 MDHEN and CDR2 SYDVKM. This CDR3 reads CASSPYIGLYEQYF. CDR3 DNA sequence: TGTGCCAGCAGTCCTTACATCGGGTTATACGAGCAGTACTTC.

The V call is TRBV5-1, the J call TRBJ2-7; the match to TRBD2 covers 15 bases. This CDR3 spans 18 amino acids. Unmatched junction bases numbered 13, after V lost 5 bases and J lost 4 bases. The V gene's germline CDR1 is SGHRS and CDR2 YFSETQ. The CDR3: CASRSWTAGTSGRYEQYF. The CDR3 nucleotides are TGCGCCAGCAGATCCTGGACGGCCGGGACTAGCGGGAGGTACGAGCAGTACTTC.

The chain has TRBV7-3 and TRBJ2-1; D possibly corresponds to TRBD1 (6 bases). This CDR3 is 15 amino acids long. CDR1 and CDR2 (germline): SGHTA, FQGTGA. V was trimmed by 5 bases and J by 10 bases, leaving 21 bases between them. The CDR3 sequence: CASSLSGTTALEQFF. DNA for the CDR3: TGTGCCAGCAGCCTCTCCGGGACAACAGCGTTGGAGCAGTTCTTC.

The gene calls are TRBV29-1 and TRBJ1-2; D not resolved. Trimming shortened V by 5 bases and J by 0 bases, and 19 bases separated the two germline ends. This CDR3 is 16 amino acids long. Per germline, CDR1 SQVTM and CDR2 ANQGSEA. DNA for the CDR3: TGCAGCGTTCGCGACTTCGGACTGAAAGCTAACTATGGCTACACCTTC. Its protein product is CSVRDFGLKANYGYTF. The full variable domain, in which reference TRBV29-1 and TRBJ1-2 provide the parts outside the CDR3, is SAVISQKPSRDICQRGTSLTIQCQVDSQVTMMFWYRQQPGQSLTLIATANQGSEATYESGFVIDKFPISRPNLTFSTLTVSNMSPEDSSIYLCSVRDFGLKANYGYTFGSGTRLTVV.

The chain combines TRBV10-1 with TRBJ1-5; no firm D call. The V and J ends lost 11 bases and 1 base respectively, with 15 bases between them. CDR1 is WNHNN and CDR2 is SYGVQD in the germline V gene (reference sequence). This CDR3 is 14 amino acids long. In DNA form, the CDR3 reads TGCGCCGACACCGAGTCCACGAGCAATCAGCCCCAGCATTTT. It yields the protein CADTESTSNQPQHF.

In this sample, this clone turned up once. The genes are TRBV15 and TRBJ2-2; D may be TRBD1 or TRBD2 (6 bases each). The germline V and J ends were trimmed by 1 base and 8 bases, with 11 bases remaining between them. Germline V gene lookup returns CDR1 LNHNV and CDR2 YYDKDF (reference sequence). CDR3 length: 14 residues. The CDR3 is CATSRVRGPGELFF. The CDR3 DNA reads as TGTGCCACCAGCAGAGTTCGGGGGCCGGGGGAGCTGTTTTTT.

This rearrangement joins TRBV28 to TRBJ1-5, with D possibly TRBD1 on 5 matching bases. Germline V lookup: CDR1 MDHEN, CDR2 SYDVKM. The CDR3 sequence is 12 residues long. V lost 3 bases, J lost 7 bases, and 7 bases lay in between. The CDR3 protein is CASSLGGQPQHF. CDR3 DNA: TGTGCCAGCAGTTTGGGGGGACAGCCCCAGCATTTT.

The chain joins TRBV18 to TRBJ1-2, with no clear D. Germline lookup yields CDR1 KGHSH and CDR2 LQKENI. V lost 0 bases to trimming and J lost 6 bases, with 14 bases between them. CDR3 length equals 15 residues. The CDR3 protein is CASSPPGRLVDGYTF. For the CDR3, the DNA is TGTGCCAGCTCACCACCGGGCCGCTTGGTAGATGGCTACACCTTC.